The clone carrying this TCR beta chain was found many times. Its antigen is currently unknown. This entry is derived from a study of T cells after yellow fever vaccination. Study-level background: Researchers used SMART-Seq v4 Ultra Low Input to prepare fractions that had low cell numbers.

TCRdb called the 5' RACE reads again in MiXCR, with one record for every CDR3 protein. The data contain some 250,000 distinct CDR3 sequences, 3.6% of them singletons. General study findings and limits: The study found a weaker secondary response that peaked faster, day 5 versus 15. Re-detected after boosting: most primary clones, 96% of CD4 and about 85% of CD8. Of the clonotypes, a small share occurred in both CD4 and CD8 compartments.

This receptor was taken from a man in his late teens or twenties who received the YFV17D yellow fever vaccine. Sequencing was performed on PBMCs, taken 15 days after the yellow fever booster vaccination.

CDR3: CASSLQGGADTQYF. The CDR3 DNA is TGTGCCAGCAGTCTACAGGGTGGGGCAGATACGCAGTATTTT. The chain has TRBV6-6 and TRBJ2-3; D might be TRBD1 (6 bases). This CDR3 comprises 14 residues. In germline, CDR1 is MNHNY, CDR2 SVGAGI (reference sequence). Trimming removed 5 bases from V and 4 bases from J, with 13 bases in between.